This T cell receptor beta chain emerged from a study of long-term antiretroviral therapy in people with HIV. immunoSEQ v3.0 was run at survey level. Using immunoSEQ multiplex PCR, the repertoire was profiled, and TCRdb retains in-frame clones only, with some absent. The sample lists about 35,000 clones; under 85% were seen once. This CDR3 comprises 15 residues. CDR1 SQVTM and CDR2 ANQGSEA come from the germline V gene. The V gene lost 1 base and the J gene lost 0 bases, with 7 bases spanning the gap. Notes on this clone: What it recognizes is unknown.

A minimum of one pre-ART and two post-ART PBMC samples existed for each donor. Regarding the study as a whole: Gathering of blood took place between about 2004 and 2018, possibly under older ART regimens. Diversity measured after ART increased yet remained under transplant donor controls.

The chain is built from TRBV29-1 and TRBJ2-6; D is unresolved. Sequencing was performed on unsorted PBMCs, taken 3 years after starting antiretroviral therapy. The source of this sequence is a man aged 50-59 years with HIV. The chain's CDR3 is CSVEVDGSGANVLTF. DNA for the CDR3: TGCAGCGTTGAAGTCGACGGCTCTGGGGCCAACGTCCTGACTTTC.